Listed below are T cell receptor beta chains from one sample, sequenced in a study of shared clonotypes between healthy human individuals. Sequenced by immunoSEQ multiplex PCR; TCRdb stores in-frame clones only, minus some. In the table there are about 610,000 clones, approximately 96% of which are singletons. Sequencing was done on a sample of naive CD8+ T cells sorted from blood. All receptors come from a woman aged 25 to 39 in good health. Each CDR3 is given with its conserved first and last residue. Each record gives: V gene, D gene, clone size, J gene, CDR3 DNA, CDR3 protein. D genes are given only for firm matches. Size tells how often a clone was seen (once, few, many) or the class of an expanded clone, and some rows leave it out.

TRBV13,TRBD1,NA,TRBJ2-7,TGTGCCAGCAGCTCCGGGACAGGGGTCTACGAGCAGTACTTC,CASSSGTGVYEQYF
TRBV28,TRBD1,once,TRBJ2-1,TGTGCCAGCAGTCCGCAGACAGGGGCGGACAATGAGCAGTTCTTC,CASSPQTGADNEQFF
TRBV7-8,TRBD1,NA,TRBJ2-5,TGTGCCAGCAGCTTAGTATTTGTTGCAGGGGGCAGTTGGGAGACCCAGTACTTC,CASSLVFVAGGSWETQYF
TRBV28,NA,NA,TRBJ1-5,TGTGCCAGCAGGTGGAGCAATCAGCCCCAGCATTTT,CASRWSNQPQHF
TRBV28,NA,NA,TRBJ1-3,TGTGCCAGCAGTTTATTTGGGGGGGAGGGGCGGATCTCTGGAAACACCATATATTTT,CASSLFGGEGRISGNTIYF
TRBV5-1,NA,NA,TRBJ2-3,TGCGCCAGCAGCTTAAACTACCCGCAAGGGGCAGATACGCAGTATTTT,CASSLNYPQGADTQYF
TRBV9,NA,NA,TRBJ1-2,TGTGCCAGCAGCGGGGGACGGAACTATGGCTACACCTTC,CASSGGRNYGYTF
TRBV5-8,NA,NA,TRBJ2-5,TGTGCCAGCAGCTTGTTTTTCCGGGACACCTCCCAAGAGACCCAGTACTTC,CASSLFFRDTSQETQYF
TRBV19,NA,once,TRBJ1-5,TGTGCCAGTAGTTTAGGGGGGACCGGCAATCAGCCCCAGCATTTT,CASSLGGTGNQPQHF
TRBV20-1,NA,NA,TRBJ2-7,TGCAGTGCCCGCTATGACGAGCAGTACTTC,CSARYDEQYF
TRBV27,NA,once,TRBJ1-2,TGTGCCAGCAAATCGGGGGGCTGGGGCTACACCTTC,CASKSGGWGYTF
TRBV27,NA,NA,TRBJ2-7,TGTGCCAGCAGCAGGACCAGACAGGGAGGTTACGAGCAGTACTTC,CASSRTRQGGYEQYF
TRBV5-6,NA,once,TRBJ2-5,TGTGCCAGCAGCTTGAGGAGGGCGGGGGAGACCCAGTACTTC,CASSLRRAGETQYF
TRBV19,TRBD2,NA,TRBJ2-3,TGTGCCAGTAGTACACACCTTGGACTAGCGTCTCGGGATACGCAGTATTTT,CASSTHLGLASRDTQYF
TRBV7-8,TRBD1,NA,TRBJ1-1,TGTGCCAGCAGCTCGGGACAGATGAACACTGAAGCTTTCTTT,CASSSGQMNTEAFF
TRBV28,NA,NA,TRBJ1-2,TGTGCCAGCCGGGGCCCTACTCAGGACTATGGCTACACCTTC,CASRGPTQDYGYTF
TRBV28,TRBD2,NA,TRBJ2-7,TGTGCCAGCAGTTCGATAGCGGGGGCCATCTACGAGCAGTACTTC,CASSSIAGAIYEQYF
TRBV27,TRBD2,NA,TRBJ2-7,TGTGCCAGCAGTACTAGCGGGAGGACCTACGAGCAGTACTTC,CASSTSGRTYEQYF
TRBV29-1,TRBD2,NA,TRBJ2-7,TGCAGCGTTATAACTAGCGACTCCTACGAGCAGTACTTC,CSVITSDSYEQYF
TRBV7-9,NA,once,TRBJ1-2,TGTGCCAGCAGCCCTGGGGGGGTGGAAGGCTACACCTTC,CASSPGGVEGYTF
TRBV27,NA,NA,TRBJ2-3,TGTGCCAGCAGTTTAGCTCCACTAGGCACAGATACGCAGTATTTT,CASSLAPLGTDTQYF
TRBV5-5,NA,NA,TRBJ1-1,TGTGCCAGCAGCTTATTCCCGGGGAACACTGAAGCTTTCTTT,CASSLFPGNTEAFF
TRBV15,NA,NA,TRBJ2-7,TGTGCCACCAGCCTGGCAGGGGGGCCGTGGGAGCAGTACTTC,CATSLAGGPWEQYF
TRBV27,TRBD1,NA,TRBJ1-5,TGTGCCAGCTCCGGGGGGACAGAGACTCAGCCCCAGCATTTT,CASSGGTETQPQHF
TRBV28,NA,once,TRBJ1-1,TGTGCCAGCAGTTTCGGACCGATGAACACTGAAGCTTTCTTT,CASSFGPMNTEAFF
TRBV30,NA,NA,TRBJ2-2,TGTGCCTGGAGAAACCTGAGGGGCCTCAACACCGGGGAGCTGTTTTTT,CAWRNLRGLNTGELFF
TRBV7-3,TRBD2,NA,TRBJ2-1,TGTGCCAGCAGCTTAATAGCGGGAGAAGGCAATGAGCAGTTCTTC,CASSLIAGEGNEQFF
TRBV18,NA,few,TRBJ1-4,TGTGCCAGCTCACCAACGGCAGCAACTAATGAAAAACTGTTTTTT,CASSPTAATNEKLFF
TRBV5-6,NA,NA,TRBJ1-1,TGTGCCAGCAGCTTTTTGCAGGGAAGCACTGAAGCTTTCTTT,CASSFLQGSTEAFF
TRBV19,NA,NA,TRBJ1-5,TGTGCCAGTAATCGGGCGCGGGGGCATCAGCCCCAGCATTTT,CASNRARGHQPQHF
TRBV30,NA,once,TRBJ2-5,TGTGCCTGGAGTGTCGACTATCAAGAGACCCAGTACTTC,CAWSVDYQETQYF
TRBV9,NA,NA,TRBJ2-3,TGTGCCAGCAGCGTAGCTTTGCGCCGCACAGATACGCAGTATTTT,CASSVALRRTDTQYF
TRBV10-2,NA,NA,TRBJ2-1,TGCGCCAGCAGTGAAGGGGGGACAGATGTCTACAATGAGCAGTTCTTC,CASSEGGTDVYNEQFF
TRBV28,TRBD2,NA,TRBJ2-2,TGTGCCAGCACCTTAGCGGGAGTCACCGGGGAGCTGTTTTTT,CASTLAGVTGELFF
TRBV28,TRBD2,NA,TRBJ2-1,TGTGCCAGCAGTTTTCAGCGGGAGCATGAGCAGTTCTTC,CASSFQREHEQFF
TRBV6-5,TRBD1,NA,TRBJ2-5,TGTGCCAGCAGTTACTCAGGACAGGGAGAAGAGACCCAGTACTTC,CASSYSGQGEETQYF
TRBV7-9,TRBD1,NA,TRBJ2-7,TGTGCCAGCAGCGGGACAGGGTTTTCCTACGAGCAGTACTTC,CASSGTGFSYEQYF
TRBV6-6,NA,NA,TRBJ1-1,TGTGCCACCTTAGGAGGGGTCTCAGAAGCTTTCTTT,CATLGGVSEAFF
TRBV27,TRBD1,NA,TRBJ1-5,TGTGCCAGCGGCCCCGGGACAGGGGTCGATCAGCCCCAGCATTTT,CASGPGTGVDQPQHF
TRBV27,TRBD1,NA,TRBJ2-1,TGTGCCAGCAGTGGCACCGGGACAGGGACTTACAATGAGCAGTTCTTC,CASSGTGTGTYNEQFF
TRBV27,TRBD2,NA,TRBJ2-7,TGTGCCAGCAGTTTATCTAGCGGGAGATCCTACGAGCAGTACTTC,CASSLSSGRSYEQYF
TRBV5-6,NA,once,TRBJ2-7,TGTGCCAGCAGCTTGGGCCCTGGCTACGAGCAGTACTTC,CASSLGPGYEQYF
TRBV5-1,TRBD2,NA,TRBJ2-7,TGCGCCAGCAGCATACCCGGGACTAGCGGGATGGAGCAGTACTTC,CASSIPGTSGMEQYF
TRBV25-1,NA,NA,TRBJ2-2,TGTGCCAGCAGTGAAGTAACAGTCGGGGAGCTGTTTTTT,CASSEVTVGELFF
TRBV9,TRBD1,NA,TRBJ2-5,TGTGCCAGCAGCTCGGGACAGGGTAGGGAGACCCAGTACTTC,CASSSGQGRETQYF
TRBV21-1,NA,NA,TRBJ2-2,TGTGCCAGCAGCAAACCTGCAAGGAGGGCCCCGGGGGAGCTGTTTTTT,CASSKPARRAPGELFF